Listed below are T cell receptor beta chains from one sample, sequenced in a study of cytomegalovirus exposure and HLA in healthy donors. The repertoire was sequenced with immunoSEQ multiplex PCR; TCRdb's copy has only in-frame clones and lacks some. The table lists some 130,000 clones, roughly 78% of them singletons. Sequencing was done on a sample of PBMCs. The source is a man aged 35 to 55 in good health and CMV-seronegative. Both conserved end residues are part of each CDR3. The D gene is left open where the match is weak. Part of the rows lack a size; the others show once, few, many or a class for expanded clones.

>-|TRBJ2-7|TRBV28|-
TGTGCCAGCAGGTATCAGGGGGAGGTCGAGCAGTACTTC
CASRYQGEVEQYF
>-|TRBJ1-2|TRBV10-2|TRBD1
TGCGCCAGCAGTGAGTCAGCGGACAGGGGGCGGAACTATGGCTACACCTTC
CASSESADRGRNYGYTF
>-|TRBJ1-3|TRBV6-5|TRBD1
TGTGCCAGCAGTTCCGGGACAGCGCGCTCTGGAAACACCATATATTTT
CASSSGTARSGNTIYF
>few|TRBJ1-6|TRBV27|TRBD1
TGTGCCAGCAGGGGGCAGGGGGTCGCACCCCTCCACTTT
CASRGQGVAPLHF
>-|TRBJ1-2|TRBV5-1|-
TGCGCCAGCAGCCCCATAACGGCGGGGTATGGCTACACCTTC
CASSPITAGYGYTF
>-|TRBJ2-7|TRBV6-6|-
TGTGCCAGCAGTTACGGCGCCGGGACTGCAACCTACGAGCAGTACTTC
CASSYGAGTATYEQYF
>-|TRBJ1-4|TRBV7-2|-
TGTGCCAGCACCTTCCGGGCAACTAATGAAAAACTGTTTTTT
CASTFRATNEKLFF
>few|TRBJ1-4|TRBV6-6|TRBD1
TGTGCCATCGCAAGGGACAGTTTGGCAAAACTGTTTTTT
CAIARDSLAKLFF
>-|TRBJ2-5|TRBV5-4|TRBD2
TGTGCCAGCAACCCCCGCTCAGGCGGGAGCTTTGAGACCCAGTACTTC
CASNPRSGGSFETQYF
>once|TRBJ1-4|TRBV2|TRBD1
TGTGCCAGCAAGACAGGGGAGGGTGAAAAACTGTTTTTT
CASKTGEGEKLFF
>-|TRBJ2-7|TRBV13|TRBD1
TGTGCCAGCGGCCCCAGGACAGGGAGCTACGAGCAGTACTTC
CASGPRTGSYEQYF
>-|TRBJ2-5|TRBV10-3|-
TGTGCCATCAGTGAGGACAGCCAAGAGACCCAGTACTTC
CAISEDSQETQYF
>-|TRBJ2-7|TRBV6-5|-
TGTGCCAGCAGTCCCTTGGCGGCGAGCTCCTACGAGCAGTACTTC
CASSPLAASSYEQYF
>-|TRBJ2-7|TRBV7-6|TRBD1
TGTGCCAGCAGCTTCGGGACAGCCGAGCAGTACTTC
CASSFGTAEQYF
>-|TRBJ2-1|TRBV5-1|-
TGCGCCAGCAGCACAATAGCGAACAATGAGCAGTTCTTC
CASSTIANNEQFF
>-|TRBJ1-2|TRBV27|-
TGTGCCAGCAGTTTAATGGCAGATTCCGTCTATGGCTACACCTTC
CASSLMADSVYGYTF
>-|TRBJ1-4|TRBV21-1|-
TGTGCCAGCACCGAGAAGGGGTGGGAAAAACTGTTTTTT
CASTEKGWEKLFF